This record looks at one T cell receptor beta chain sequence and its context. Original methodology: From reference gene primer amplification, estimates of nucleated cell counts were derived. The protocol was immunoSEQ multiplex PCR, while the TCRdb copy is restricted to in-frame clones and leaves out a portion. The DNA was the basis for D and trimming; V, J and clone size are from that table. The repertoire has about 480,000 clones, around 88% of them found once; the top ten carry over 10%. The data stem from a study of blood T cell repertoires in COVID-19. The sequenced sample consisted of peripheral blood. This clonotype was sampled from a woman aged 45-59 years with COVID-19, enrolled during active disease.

The CDR3 region has the DNA TGCAGCGTTGCGGAGGCTAGCAATGAGCAGTTCTTC. The encoded protein is CSVAEASNEQFF. This chain joins TRBV29-1 and TRBJ2-1; a weak D match, TRBD2 (5 bases). Trimming stripped 4 bases from V and 6 bases from J, with 10 bases between. CDR1 and CDR2 (germline): SQVTM, ANQGSEA. The CDR3 extends over 12 amino acids.